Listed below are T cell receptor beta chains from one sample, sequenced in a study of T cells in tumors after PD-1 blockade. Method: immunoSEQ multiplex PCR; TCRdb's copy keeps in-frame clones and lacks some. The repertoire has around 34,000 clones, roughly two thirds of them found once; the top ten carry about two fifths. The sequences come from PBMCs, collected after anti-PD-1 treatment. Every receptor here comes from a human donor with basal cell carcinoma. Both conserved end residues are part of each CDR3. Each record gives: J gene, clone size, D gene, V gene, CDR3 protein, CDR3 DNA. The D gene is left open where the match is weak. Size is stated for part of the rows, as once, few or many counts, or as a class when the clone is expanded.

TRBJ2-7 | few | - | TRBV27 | CASSLGPASYEQYF | TGTGCCAGCAGTTTAGGCCCAGCCTCGTACGAGCAGTACTTC
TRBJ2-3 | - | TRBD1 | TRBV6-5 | CASSHTGQGTDTQYF | TGTGCCAGCAGTCACACAGGACAGGGGACAGATACGCAGTATTTT
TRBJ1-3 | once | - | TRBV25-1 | CASSEYQGSGNTIYF | TGTGCCAGCAGTGAATACCAGGGCTCTGGAAACACCATATATTTT
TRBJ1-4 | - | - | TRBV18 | CASAPGPLATNEKLFF | TGTGCCAGCGCCCCAGGGCCCCTGGCAACTAATGAAAAACTGTTTTTT
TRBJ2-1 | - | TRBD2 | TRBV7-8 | CASSLRPTRQLAIYNEQFF | TGTGCCAGCAGCTTACGTCCAACAAGACAACTAGCGATCTACAATGAGCAGTTCTTC
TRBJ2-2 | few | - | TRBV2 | CASSRDFQNTGELFF | TGTGCCAGCAGCCGGGACTTCCAGAACACCGGGGAGCTGTTTTTT
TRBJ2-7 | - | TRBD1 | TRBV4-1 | CASSTRTGEGYEQYF | TGCGCCAGCAGCACCCGGACAGGGGAGGGCTACGAGCAGTACTTC
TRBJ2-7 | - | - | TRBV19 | CASSIDPSSYEQYF | TGTGCCAGTAGTATAGACCCTAGCTCCTACGAGCAGTACTTC
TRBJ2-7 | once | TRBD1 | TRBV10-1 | CASVPGQGAGDEQYF | TGCGCCAGCGTCCCGGGACAGGGGGCTGGGGACGAGCAGTACTTC
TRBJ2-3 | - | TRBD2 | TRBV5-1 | CASHPGTSGADTQYF | TGCGCCAGCCACCCGGGGACTAGCGGCGCGGATACGCAGTATTTT
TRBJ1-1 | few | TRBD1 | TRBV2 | CASGSGQANTEAFF | TGTGCCAGCGGCTCAGGACAGGCGAACACTGAAGCTTTCTTT
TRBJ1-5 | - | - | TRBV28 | CASSLGSGSNQPQHF | TGTGCCAGCAGTTTAGGATCAGGGAGCAATCAGCCCCAGCATTTT
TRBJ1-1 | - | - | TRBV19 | CASSTEREAFF | TGTGCCAGTAGTACAGAACGTGAAGCTTTCTTT
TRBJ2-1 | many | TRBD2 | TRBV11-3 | CASSLKGTSGINEQFF | TGTGCCAGCAGCCTAAAAGGGACTAGCGGGATCAATGAGCAGTTCTTC
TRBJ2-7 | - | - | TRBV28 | CASSLWDTKNYEQYF | TGTGCCAGCAGTTTGTGGGACACCAAGAACTACGAGCAGTACTTC
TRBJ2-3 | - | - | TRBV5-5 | CASSLATLDTQYF | TGTGCCAGCAGCTTAGCCACTTTGGATACGCAGTATTTT
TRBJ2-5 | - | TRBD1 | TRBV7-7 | CASSAQGIPQETQYF | TGTGCCAGCAGCGCACAGGGGATACCCCAAGAGACCCAGTACTTC
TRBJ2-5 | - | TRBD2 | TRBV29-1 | CSVEPSGEETQYF | TGCAGCGTTGAACCTAGCGGAGAAGAGACCCAGTACTTC
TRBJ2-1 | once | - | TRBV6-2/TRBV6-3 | CASSPLANEQFF | TGTGCCAGCAGTCCACTTGCCAATGAGCAGTTCTTC
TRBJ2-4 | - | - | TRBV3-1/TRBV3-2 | CASSQDFRGNAKNIQYF | TGTGCCAGCAGCCAGGATTTCAGGGGTAATGCCAAAAACATTCAGTACTTC
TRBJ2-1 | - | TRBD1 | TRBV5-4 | CASSIRDRVYNEQFF | TGTGCCAGCAGCATACGGGACAGGGTCTACAATGAGCAGTTCTTC
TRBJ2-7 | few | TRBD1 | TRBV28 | CASSLATGAYEQYF | TGTGCCAGCAGTTTGGCGACAGGGGCCTACGAGCAGTACTTC
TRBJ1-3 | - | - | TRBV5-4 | CASSSGSGNTIYF | TGTGCCAGCAGCTCGGGCTCTGGAAACACCATATATTTT
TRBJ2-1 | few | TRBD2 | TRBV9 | CASSFPSSGRDNEQFF | TGTGCCAGCAGCTTCCCCTCTAGCGGGAGGGACAATGAGCAGTTCTTC
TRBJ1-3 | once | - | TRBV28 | CASRRTDGRNTIYF | TGTGCCAGCAGGCGCACGGATGGTAGAAACACCATATATTTT
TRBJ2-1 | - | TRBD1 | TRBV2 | CASRGEQGAYNEQFF | TGTGCCAGCAGGGGGGAGCAGGGGGCCTACAATGAGCAGTTCTTC
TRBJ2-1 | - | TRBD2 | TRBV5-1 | CASSTRGLAGGLDEQFF | TGCGCCAGCAGCACCAGGGGACTAGCGGGGGGTTTGGATGAGCAGTTCTTC
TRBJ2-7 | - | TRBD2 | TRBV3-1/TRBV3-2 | CASSPRTGGEQYF | TGTGCCAGCAGCCCCCGGACGGGAGGCGAGCAGTACTTC
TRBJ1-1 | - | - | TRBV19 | CASSIGSNLNTEAFF | TGTGCCAGTAGTATAGGAAGCAATCTGAACACTGAAGCTTTCTTT
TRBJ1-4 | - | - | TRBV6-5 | CASSYSIALGSKLFF | TGTGCCAGCAGTTACTCGATAGCGTTGGGGTCAAAACTGTTTTTT
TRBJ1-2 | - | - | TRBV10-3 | CAISESDGGDGYTF | TGTGCCATCAGTGAATCGGACGGGGGGGATGGCTACACCTTC
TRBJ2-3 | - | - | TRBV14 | CASSQDFDWPRDTQYF | TGTGCCAGCAGCCAAGATTTCGACTGGCCCCGAGATACGCAGTATTTT
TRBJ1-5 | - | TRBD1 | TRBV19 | CASRHAQGGQQPQHF | TGTGCCAGTAGGCACGCACAGGGGGGGCAACAGCCCCAGCATTTT
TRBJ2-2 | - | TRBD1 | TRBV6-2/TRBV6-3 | CASSGQGAGTGELFF | TGTGCCAGCAGTGGACAGGGGGCGGGCACCGGGGAGCTGTTTTTT
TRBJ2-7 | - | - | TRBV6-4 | CASSDRLGSEQYF | TGTGCCAGCAGTGACCGCCTCGGTAGCGAGCAGTACTTC
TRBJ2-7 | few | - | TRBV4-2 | CASSQEVGDLPLEQYF | TGTGCCAGCAGCCAAGAGGTCGGGGACTTACCTCTTGAGCAGTACTTC
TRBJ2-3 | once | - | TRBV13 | CASSSPSSVSSTDTQYF | TGTGCCAGCAGCTCCCCTTCTAGTGTTTCTAGCACAGATACGCAGTATTTT
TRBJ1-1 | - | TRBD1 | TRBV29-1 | CSGQGSRNTEAFF | TGCAGCGGACAGGGGAGCCGGAACACTGAAGCTTTCTTT
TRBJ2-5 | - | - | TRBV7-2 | CASSLAGQKETQYF | TGTGCCAGCAGCTTAGCAGGACAGAAAGAGACCCAGTACTTC
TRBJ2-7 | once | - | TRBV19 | CARGPGQIYEQYF | TGTGCCAGGGGTCCGGGACAAATCTACGAGCAGTACTTC
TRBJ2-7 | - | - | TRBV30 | CAWMSGYEQYF | TGTGCCTGGATGAGTGGCTACGAGCAGTACTTC
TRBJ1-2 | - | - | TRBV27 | CASSLRAGVWYGYTF | TGTGCCAGCAGTTTGCGGGCAGGGGTTTGGTATGGCTACACCTTC
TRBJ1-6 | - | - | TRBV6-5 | CASQEVRGRSPLHF | TGTGCCAGCCAGGAGGTTAGGGGTAGATCACCCCTCCACTTT
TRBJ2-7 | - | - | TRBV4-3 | CASSQETSSYEQYF | TGCGCCAGCAGCCAAGAAACGAGCTCCTACGAGCAGTACTTC
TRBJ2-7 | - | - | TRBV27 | CASSFGREQYF | TGTGCCAGCAGTTTTGGCAGGGAGCAGTACTTC
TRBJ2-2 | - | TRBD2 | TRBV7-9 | CASGTSGFPWGELFF | TGTGCTAGCGGGACTAGCGGGTTCCCCTGGGGGGAGCTGTTTTTT
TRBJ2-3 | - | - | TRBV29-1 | CSHLTASTDTQYF | TGCAGTCATCTCACCGCTAGCACAGATACGCAGTATTTT
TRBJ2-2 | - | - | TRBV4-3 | CASSLGQPNTGELFF | TGCGCCAGCAGCCTCGGACAGCCAAACACCGGGGAGCTGTTTTTT
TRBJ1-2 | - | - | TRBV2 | CASSTGTLGYTF | TGTGCCAGCAGCACCGGGACATTGGGCTACACCTTC
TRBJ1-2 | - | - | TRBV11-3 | CASSLDTATLYGYTF | TGTGCCAGCAGCTTAGATACGGCGACCCTCTATGGCTACACCTTC
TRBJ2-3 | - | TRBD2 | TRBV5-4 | CASSSTSGATDTQYF | TGTGCCAGCAGCTCAACTAGCGGGGCCACAGATACGCAGTATTTT
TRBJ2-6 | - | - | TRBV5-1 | CASSLATQDSGANVLTF | TGCGCCAGCAGCTTGGCCACTCAGGACTCTGGGGCCAACGTCCTGACTTTC
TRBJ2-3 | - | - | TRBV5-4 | CASSLAGDTDTQYF | TGTGCCAGCAGCTTGGCCGGGGACACGGATACGCAGTATTTT
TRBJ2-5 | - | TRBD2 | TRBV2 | CASNLLGGRETQYF | TGTGCCAGCAACCTACTTGGCGGGAGGGAGACCCAGTACTTC